This is a list of T cell receptor beta chains from one sample in a study of blood T cell repertoires in COVID-19. Only in-frame clones appear in the TCRdb table, and some are missing; sequencing was by immunoSEQ multiplex PCR. Here the sample spans 150,000 or so clones, 83% being singletons. The sequenced sample was PBMCs or T cells enriched from blood (not recorded which). These receptor sequences come from a woman between 45 and 65 years old who had recovered from COVID-19. CDR3s include the opening cysteine and the closing phenylalanine or tryptophan.

cdr3_length	j_call	v_call	cdr3_aa
15	TRBJ1-2	TRBV28	CASSLTGAANYGYTF
13	TRBJ1-1	TRBV5-1	CASSRNRAPEAFF
15	TRBJ1-5	TRBV3-1/TRBV3-2	CASSQDVNQRQPQHF
14	TRBJ1-6	TRBV28	CASSRDWDNSPLHF
14	TRBJ1-1	TRBV7-8	CASSLGQKYTEAFF
15	TRBJ1-2	TRBV2	CASRPKTGINYGYTF
13	TRBJ1-2	TRBV13	CASSSQANYGYTF
15	TRBJ1-2	TRBV30	CAWSHPGQVNYGYTF
14	TRBJ2-1	TRBV11-2	CASSLLTSDNEQFF
13	TRBJ1-1	TRBV28	CASTLWGDTEAFF
10	TRBJ1-1	TRBV20-1	CSALDREAFF
16	TRBJ2-2	TRBV5-5	CASSPRTGINTGELFF
14	TRBJ1-1	TRBV2	CAGQEISSRTEAFF
18	TRBJ2-3	TRBV30	CAWVEGGVIGGSTDTQYF
15	TRBJ1-4	TRBV2	CASRGRGLTNEKLFF
19	TRBJ2-1	TRBV19	CASSGGWSSGPSSYNEQFF
11	TRBJ1-2	TRBV29-1	CSATSGGGYTF
16	TRBJ2-3	TRBV7-2	CASSLGLSGITDTQYF
17	TRBJ2-3	TRBV5-1	CASSLLGGASSTDTQYF
15	TRBJ2-3	TRBV9	CASSDGGGLTDTQYF
18	TRBJ1-4	TRBV23-1	CASSQNKNRGQSNEKLFF
17	TRBJ2-1	TRBV4-3	CASSQDVTGVSYNEQFF
14	TRBJ1-2	TRBV5-5	CASSQGDWNYGYTF
15	TRBJ2-2	TRBV4-2	CASWGGALGTGELFF
16	TRBJ1-1	TRBV7-2	CASSPGQGLGSTEAFF
13	TRBJ1-2	TRBV3-1/TRBV3-2	CASSLSREGGYTF